These 2 T cell receptor beta chains originate from one sample sequenced in a study of T-cell reconstitution after alpha-beta-depleted transplantation in children. Unique molecular identifiers featured in how the TCRbeta library was prepared. TCRdb ran MiXCR on the PCR reads and lists one entry per CDR3 protein. The data contain about 270,000 distinct CDR3 sequences, 9.9% of them singletons. Sequences were derived from PBMCs from the stem cell graft donor, sampled from the stem cell graft. Receptors originate from a human donor who donated a stem cell graft to a child with SCID.

A single count supports this clonotype. The chain joins TRBV19 to TRBJ1-1; the D gene is possibly TRBD1 (5 bases). Germline CDR1 and CDR2: LNHDA and SQIVND (reference sequence). V lost 8 bases, J lost 8 bases, and 15 bases lay in between. The CDR3 is made up of 12 amino acids. The CDR3 here is CASRARGGEAFF. In DNA, the CDR3 is TGTGCCAGTCGTGCAAGGGGAGGCGAAGCTTTCTTT.

This clonotype has only a few counts. The chain combines TRBV6-5 with TRBJ2-1; no clear D. The length of the CDR3 is 16 residues. The germline gives CDR1 MNHEY, CDR2 SVGAGI. Trimming left V 2 bases short and J 7 bases short, with 18 bases between. The CDR3 region is CASSYDSVIRRNEQFF. Written as DNA, the CDR3 is TGTGCCAGCAGTTACGACTCCGTTATTCGCCGGAATGAGCAGTTCTTC.